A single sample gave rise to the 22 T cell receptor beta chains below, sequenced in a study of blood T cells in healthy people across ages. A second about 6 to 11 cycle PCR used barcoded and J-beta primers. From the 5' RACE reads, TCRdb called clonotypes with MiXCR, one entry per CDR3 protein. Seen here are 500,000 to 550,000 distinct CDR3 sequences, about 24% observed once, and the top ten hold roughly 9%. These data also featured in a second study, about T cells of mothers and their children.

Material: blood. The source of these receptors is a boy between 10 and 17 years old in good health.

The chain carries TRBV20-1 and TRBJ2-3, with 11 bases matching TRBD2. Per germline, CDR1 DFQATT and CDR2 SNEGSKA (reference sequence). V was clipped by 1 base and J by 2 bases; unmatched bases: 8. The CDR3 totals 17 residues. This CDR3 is CSARGLLAGDPTDTQYF. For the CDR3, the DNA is TGCAGTGCTAGAGGACTACTAGCGGGGGATCCCACAGATACGCAGTATTTT.

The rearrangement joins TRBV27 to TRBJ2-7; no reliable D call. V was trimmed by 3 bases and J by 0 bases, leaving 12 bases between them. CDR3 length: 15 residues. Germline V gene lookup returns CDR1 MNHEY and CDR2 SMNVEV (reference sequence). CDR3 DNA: TGTGCCAGCAGTTTGGGCAGCTTGAGCTCCTACGAGCAGTACTTC. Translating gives CASSLGSLSSYEQYF.

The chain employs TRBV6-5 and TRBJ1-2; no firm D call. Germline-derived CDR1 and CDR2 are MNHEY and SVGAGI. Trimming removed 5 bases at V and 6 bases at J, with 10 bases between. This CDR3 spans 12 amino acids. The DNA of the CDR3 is TGTGCCAGCAGTCGCAGCAGGCATGGCTACACCTTC. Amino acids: CASSRSRHGYTF.

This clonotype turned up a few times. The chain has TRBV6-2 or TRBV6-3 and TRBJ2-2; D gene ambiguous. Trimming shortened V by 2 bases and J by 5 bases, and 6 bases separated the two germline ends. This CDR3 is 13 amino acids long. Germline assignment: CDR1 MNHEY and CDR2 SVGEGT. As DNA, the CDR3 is TGTGCCAGCAGTTACGGGGATACCGGGGAGCTGTTTTTT. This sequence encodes CASSYGDTGELFF.

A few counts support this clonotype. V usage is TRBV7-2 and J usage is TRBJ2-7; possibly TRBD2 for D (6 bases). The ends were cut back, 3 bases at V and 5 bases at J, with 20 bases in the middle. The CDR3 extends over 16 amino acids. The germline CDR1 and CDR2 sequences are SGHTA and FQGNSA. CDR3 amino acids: CASSLEWRAGSHEQYF. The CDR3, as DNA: TGTGCCAGCAGCTTGGAGTGGAGGGCCGGGTCCCACGAGCAGTACTTC.

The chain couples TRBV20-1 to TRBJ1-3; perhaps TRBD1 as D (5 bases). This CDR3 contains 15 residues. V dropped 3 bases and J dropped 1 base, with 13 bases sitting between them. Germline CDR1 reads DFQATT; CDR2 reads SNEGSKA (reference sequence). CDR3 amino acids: CSASFRGVSGNTIYF. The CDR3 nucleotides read TGCAGTGCTAGTTTCCGGGGGGTATCTGGAAACACCATATATTTT.

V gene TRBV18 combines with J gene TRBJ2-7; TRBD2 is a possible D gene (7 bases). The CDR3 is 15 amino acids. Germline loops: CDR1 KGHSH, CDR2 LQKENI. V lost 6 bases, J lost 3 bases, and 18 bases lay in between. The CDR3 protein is CASSHGGGGNYEQYF. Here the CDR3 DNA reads TGTGCCAGCTCCCACGGCGGGGGCGGTAACTACGAGCAGTACTTC.

CDR3 sequence: CASSPSSGSKNIQYF. The CDR3 DNA reads as TGTGCCAGCAGTCCAAGTAGCGGGTCCAAAAACATTCAGTACTTC. This chain joins TRBV27 and TRBJ2-4; 7 bases align to TRBD2. The CDR3 length is 15 residues. The germline gives CDR1 MNHEY, CDR2 SMNVEV (reference sequence). After removal of 5 bases from V and 2 bases from J, the junction contained 6 bases not matched to a gene.

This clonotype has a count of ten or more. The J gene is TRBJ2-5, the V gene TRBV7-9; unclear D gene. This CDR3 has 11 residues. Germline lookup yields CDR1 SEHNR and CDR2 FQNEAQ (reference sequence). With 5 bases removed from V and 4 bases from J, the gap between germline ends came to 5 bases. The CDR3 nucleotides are TGTGCCAGCAGCCATGGAGAGACCCAGTACTTC. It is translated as CASSHGETQYF.

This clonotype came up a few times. The CDR3 DNA sequence: TGTGCCAGCAGATTACAGGGTAGCTCCGGGGAGCTGTTTTTT. It encodes CASRLQGSSGELFF. The chain is built from TRBV28 and TRBJ2-2; possibly TRBD1 for D (6 bases). V lost 6 bases to trimming and J lost 6 bases, with 14 bases between them. The CDR3 covers 14 residues. Germline values: CDR1 MDHEN, CDR2 SYDVKM.

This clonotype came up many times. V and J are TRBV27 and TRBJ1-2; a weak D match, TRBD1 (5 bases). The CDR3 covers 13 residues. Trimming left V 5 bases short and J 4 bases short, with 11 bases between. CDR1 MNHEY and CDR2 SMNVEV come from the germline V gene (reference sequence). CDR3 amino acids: CASSPSTVYGYTF. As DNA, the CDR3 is TGTGCCAGCAGTCCGTCGACAGTCTATGGCTACACCTTC.

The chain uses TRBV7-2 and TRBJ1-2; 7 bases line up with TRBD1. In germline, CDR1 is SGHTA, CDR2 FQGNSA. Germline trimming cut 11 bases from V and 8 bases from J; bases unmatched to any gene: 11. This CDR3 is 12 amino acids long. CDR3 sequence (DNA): TGTGCCGACGGGGAGGGGGCGCGGGGCTACACCTTC. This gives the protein CADGEGARGYTF.

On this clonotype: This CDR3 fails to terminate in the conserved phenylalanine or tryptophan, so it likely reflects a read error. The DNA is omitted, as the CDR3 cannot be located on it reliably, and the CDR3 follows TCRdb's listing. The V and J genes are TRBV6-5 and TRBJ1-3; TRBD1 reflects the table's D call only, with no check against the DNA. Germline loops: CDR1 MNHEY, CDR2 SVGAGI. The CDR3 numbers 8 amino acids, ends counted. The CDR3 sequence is CASSYAGG.

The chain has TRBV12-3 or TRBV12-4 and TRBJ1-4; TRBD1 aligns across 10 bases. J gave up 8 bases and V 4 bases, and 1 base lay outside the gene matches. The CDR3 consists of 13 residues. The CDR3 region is CASSSGQGEKLFF. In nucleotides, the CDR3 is TGTGCCAGCAGTTCGGGACAGGGGGAAAAACTGTTTTTT.

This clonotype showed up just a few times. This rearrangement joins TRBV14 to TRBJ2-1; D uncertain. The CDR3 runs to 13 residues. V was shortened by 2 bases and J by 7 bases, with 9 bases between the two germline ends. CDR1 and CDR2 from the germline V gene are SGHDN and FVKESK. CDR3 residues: CASSQWVGNEQFF. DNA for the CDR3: TGTGCCAGCAGCCAATGGGTAGGGAATGAGCAGTTCTTC.

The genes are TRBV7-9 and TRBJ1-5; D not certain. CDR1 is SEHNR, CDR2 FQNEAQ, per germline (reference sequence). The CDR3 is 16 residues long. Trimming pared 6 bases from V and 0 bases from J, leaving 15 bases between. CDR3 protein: CASSPEDSYSNQPQHF. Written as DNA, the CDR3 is TGTGCCAGCAGTCCCGAGGATTCTTATAGCAATCAGCCCCAGCATTTT.

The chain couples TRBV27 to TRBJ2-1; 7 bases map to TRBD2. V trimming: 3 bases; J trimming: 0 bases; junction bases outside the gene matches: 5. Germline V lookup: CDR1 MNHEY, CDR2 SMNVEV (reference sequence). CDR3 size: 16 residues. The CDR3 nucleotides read TGTGCCAGCAGTTTGGAGCGGGGCCTCTCCTACAATGAGCAGTTCTTC. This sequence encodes CASSLERGLSYNEQFF.

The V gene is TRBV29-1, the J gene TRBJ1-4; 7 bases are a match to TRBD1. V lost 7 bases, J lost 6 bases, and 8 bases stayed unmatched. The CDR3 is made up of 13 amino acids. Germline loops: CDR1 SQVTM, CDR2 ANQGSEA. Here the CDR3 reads CSGPTGWHEKLFF. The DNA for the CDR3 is TGCAGCGGGCCGACAGGGTGGCATGAAAAACTGTTTTTT.

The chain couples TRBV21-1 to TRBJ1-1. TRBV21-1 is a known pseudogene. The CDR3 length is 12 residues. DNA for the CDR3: TGTGCCAGCAGCAAAAACGGCACTGAAGCTTTCTTT. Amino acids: CASSKNGTEAFF.

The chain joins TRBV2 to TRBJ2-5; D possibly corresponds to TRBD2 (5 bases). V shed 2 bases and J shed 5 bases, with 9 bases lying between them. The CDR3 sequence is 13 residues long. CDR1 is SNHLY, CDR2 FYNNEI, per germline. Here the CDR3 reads CASSESLVETQYF. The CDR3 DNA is TGTGCCAGCAGTGAATCACTAGTTGAGACCCAGTACTTC.

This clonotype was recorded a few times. The CDR3 protein is CSASPGTASYNEQFF. CDR3 bases: TGCAGTGCCAGCCCAGGGACTGCCTCCTACAATGAGCAGTTCTTC. The chain joins TRBV20-1 to TRBJ2-1; D is perhaps TRBD2 (6 bases). The CDR3 is made up of 15 amino acids. V was trimmed by 6 bases and J by 0 bases, leaving 15 bases between them. Germline V gene sequence: CDR1 DFQATT, CDR2 SNEGSKA (reference sequence).

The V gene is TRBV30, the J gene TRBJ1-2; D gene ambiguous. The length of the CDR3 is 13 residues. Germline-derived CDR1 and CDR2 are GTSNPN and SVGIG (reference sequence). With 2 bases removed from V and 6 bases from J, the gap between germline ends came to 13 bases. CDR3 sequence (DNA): TGTGCCTGGAGTATGACAACTAGCCATGGCTACACCTTC. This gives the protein CAWSMTTSHGYTF.